What follows describes a single T cell receptor (beta chain). Other nucleotide sequences in the sample specify the same CDR3. How the authors handled the data: From reference gene primer amplification, estimates of nucleated cell counts were derived. The method was immunoSEQ multiplex PCR; TCRdb's version includes in-frame clones alone and lacks a portion of them. V and J calls and clone size are as listed in that table; D and trimming were resolved from the DNA. Found here are a few hundred thousand clones, more than 90% of them singletons; the top ten hold about 2.5%. This sample stems from a study of blood T cell repertoires in COVID-19. Looking at the study overall: PBMCs, B-cell-depleted T cells, or T cells were the source of the cDNA or gDNA that made up the material.

The CDR3 consists of 14 residues. Germline trimming cut 5 bases from V and 7 bases from J; bases unmatched to any gene: 4. Germline V CDR1 and CDR2: MNHEY, SMNVEV (reference sequence). A Seattle source enrolled patients during active infection and followed them longitudinally. This receptor was obtained from a person under 30 with COVID-19, enrolled during active disease. Source material: peripheral blood. V is TRBV27 and J is TRBJ1-6; 8 nucleotides align to TRBD1. Written as DNA, the CDR3 is TGTGCCAGCAGTCTACAGGGGGTGAATTCACCCCTCCACTTT. Translating gives CASSLQGVNSPLHF.